Below are 18 T cell receptor beta chains sequenced from a single sample in a study of radiotherapy plus CTLA-4 blockade in lung cancer. Generated by immunoSEQ multiplex PCR, the TCRdb table keeps only in-frame clones and is missing some. The sample consists of around 82,000 clones, approximately 84% of them appearing once. The specimen comprised peripheral blood, sampled from a patient treated with radiotherapy plus ipilimumab. The receptors here all came from a human donor with non-small cell lung cancer who had stable disease on radiotherapy plus ipilimumab.

This sequence joins TRBV5-1 and TRBJ1-3; D is undetermined. Germline assignment: CDR1 SGHRS and CDR2 YFSETQ. The CDR3 is made up of 14 amino acids. With 2 bases removed from V and 0 bases from J, the gap between germline ends came to 6 bases. The chain's CDR3 is CASSLGYSGNTIYF. CDR3 DNA: TGCGCCAGCAGCTTAGGCTACTCTGGAAACACCATATATTTT.

This clone has only one observation. The V and J genes are TRBV30 and TRBJ2-3; 10 bases fit TRBD2. The CDR3 has 17 residues. Germline V CDR1 and CDR2: GTSNPN, SVGIG (reference sequence). V lost 2 bases and J lost 0; bases outside the gene matches: 8. As DNA, the CDR3 is TGTGCCTGGAGTTCGGCTAGCGGGGGCCCGAGCACAGATACGCAGTATTTT. This sequence encodes CAWSSASGGPSTDTQYF. The whole variable domain, remainder taken from reference TRBV30 and TRBJ2-3, is SQTIHQWPATLVQPVGSPLSLECTVEGTSNPNLYWYRQAAGRGLQLLFYSVGIGQISSEVPQNLSASRPQDRQFILSSKKLLLSDSGFYLCAWSSASGGPSTDTQYFGPGTRLTVL.

The rearrangement joins TRBV19 to TRBJ2-3, with D unresolved. CDR1 LNHDA and CDR2 SQIVND come from the germline V gene (reference sequence). The CDR3 has 14 amino acids. V was trimmed by 3 bases and J by 1 base, leaving 8 bases between them. In DNA form, the CDR3 reads TGTGCCAGTAGTATTGGCGTCCGCACAGATACGCAGTATTTT. This codes for CASSIGVRTDTQYF.

The CDR3 loop reads CASSLASGAYNEQFF. The CDR3 region has the DNA TGTGCCAGCAGCTTAGCTAGCGGGGCTTACAATGAGCAGTTCTTC. This rearrangement joins TRBV7-9 to TRBJ2-1, with 8 bases aligning to TRBD2. Germline loops: CDR1 SEHNR, CDR2 FQNEAQ (reference sequence). V shed 0 bases, J shed 4 bases, and the junction held 2 bases outside the gene matches. This CDR3 spans 15 amino acids.

The chain joins TRBV5-1 to TRBJ2-5; 12 positions match TRBD2. The CDR3 is made up of 16 amino acids. CDR1 is SGHRS and CDR2 is YFSETQ in the germline V gene. V dropped 0 bases and J dropped 2; count of bases not matched to a gene: 2. The CDR3 here is CASSLAGLAGQETQYF. The CDR3 nucleotides read TGCGCCAGCAGCTTGGCCGGACTAGCGGGGCAAGAGACCCAGTACTTC.

This clone showed up just once. The chain has TRBV5-1 and TRBJ2-2, with D tentatively TRBD1 (5 bases). Germline loops: CDR1 SGHRS, CDR2 YFSETQ. This CDR3 region has 15 residues. V was shortened by 0 bases and J by 1 base, with 7 bases between the two germline ends. The CDR3 DNA follows: TGCGCCAGCAGCTTGGTAGGACAGAACACCGGGGAGCTGTTTTTT. Protein: CASSLVGQNTGELFF.

This chain connects TRBV7-6 to TRBJ1-5; D is unclear. The CDR3 spans 15 residues. Between the trimmed V and J ends, which lost 2 bases and 2 bases, there was a span of 10 bases. Germline V gene lookup returns CDR1 SGHVS and CDR2 FNYEAQ. CDR3 residues: CASSLTDGGNQPQHF. CDR3 nucleotides: TGTGCCAGCAGCTTAACTGACGGGGGCAATCAGCCCCAGCATTTT.

The chain carries TRBV29-1 and TRBJ1-1; D gene ambiguous. This CDR3 region has 14 residues. Between the trimmed V and J ends, which lost 2 bases and 1 base, there was a span of 11 bases. Germline-derived CDR1 and CDR2 are SQVTM and ANQGSEA. CDR3 nucleotide sequence: TGCAGCGTTGAACTGGTACAGAGGAACACTGAAGCTTTCTTT. This translates into CSVELVQRNTEAFF.

This clone was recorded once. V and J are TRBV29-1 and TRBJ2-5; tentatively, D is TRBD1 (6 bases). Trimming removed 4 bases at V and 4 bases at J, with 16 bases between. The CDR3 runs 14 residues. In germline, CDR1 is SQVTM, CDR2 ANQGSEA. CDR3 sequence (DNA): TGCAGCGTTGCCTATTCGCAGGGGCGAGAGACCCAGTACTTC. Translated: CSVAYSQGRETQYF.

About this clone itself: Other nucleotide sequences from this sample produce the same CDR3. This chain joins TRBV7-9 and TRBJ2-7, with 12 positions matching TRBD1. Trimming at V came to 3 bases and at J to 6 bases, leaving 3 bases not matched to a gene. Germline loops: CDR1 SEHNR, CDR2 FQNEAQ (reference sequence). The length of the CDR3 is 14 residues. The CDR3 DNA sequence: TGTGCCAGCAGCTTCGGGACAGGGGGCTTCGAGCAGTACTTC. Translated, it gives CASSFGTGGFEQYF.

The chain uses TRBV19 and TRBJ2-7, with D tentatively TRBD2 (6 bases). V was shortened by 2 bases and J by 4 bases, with 15 bases between the two germline ends. The CDR3 sequence is 15 residues long. Germline CDR1 reads LNHDA; CDR2 reads SQIVND (reference sequence). CDR3 nucleotide sequence: TGTGCCAGTAGTATAAGTCTTCGCGGGACGTACGAGCAGTACTTC. This translates into CASSISLRGTYEQYF.

The rearrangement joins TRBV11-2 to TRBJ2-7, with D maybe TRBD2 (5 bases). V gave up 1 base and J gave up 1 base, with 11 bases separating them. CDR1 is SGHAT and CDR2 is FQNNGV in the germline V gene. The CDR3 has 15 residues. The CDR3 loop is CASSLGGGSSYEQYF. CDR3 DNA: TGTGCCAGCAGCTTAGGAGGCGGGTCTTCCTACGAGCAGTACTTC.

This clone appeared a single time. V is TRBV29-1 and J is TRBJ2-1; TRBD1 matches at 11 bases. Per germline, CDR1 SQVTM and CDR2 ANQGSEA. The J segment lost 4 bases and the V segment lost 6 bases, leaving 14 bases of the junction unmatched. The CDR3 sequence is 17 residues long. CDR3 protein: CSVSGTGGGKAYNEQFF. The DNA of the CDR3 is TGCAGCGTCTCCGGGACAGGGGGGGGGAAGGCTTACAATGAGCAGTTCTTC.

J is TRBJ1-2 and V is TRBV5-6; D is uncertain. Between the trimmed V and J ends, which lost 3 bases and 6 bases, there was a span of 12 bases. This CDR3 has 13 amino acids. Germline CDR1 SGHDT, CDR2 YYEEEE. CDR3 sequence reads: CASSSKEAHGYTF. CDR3 in DNA: TGTGCCAGCAGCTCCAAGGAGGCGCATGGCTACACCTTC.

The rearrangement uses TRBV10-3 and TRBJ2-3, with 7 bases aligning to TRBD2. J gave up 6 bases and V 8 bases, and 8 bases lay outside the gene matches. Germline V gives CDR1 ENHRY, CDR2 SYGVKD. This CDR3 is built from 13 residues. The CDR3 bases are TGTGCCATCTTGGCGGGGGATAAGGATACGCAGTATTTT. This codes for CAILAGDKDTQYF.

The chain has TRBV28 and TRBJ1-5; D gene unclear. Trimming stripped 6 bases from V and 2 bases from J, with 8 bases between. Germline V gene lookup returns CDR1 MDHEN and CDR2 SYDVKM. The CDR3 extends over 13 amino acids. This CDR3 reads CASSSPGNQPQHF. CDR3 in DNA: TGTGCCAGCAGCTCCCCCGGCAATCAGCCCCAGCATTTT.

The chain is built from TRBV30 and TRBJ1-2; D may be TRBD1 (5 bases). The V end lost 2 bases, the J end lost 7 bases, and 11 bases lay between the germline ends. CDR3 size: 12 residues. CDR1 GTSNPN and CDR2 SVGIG come from the germline V gene (reference sequence). Here the CDR3 reads CAWSPSGVGYTF. The CDR3 DNA is TGTGCCTGGAGTCCTTCGGGGGTTGGCTACACCTTC.

V is TRBV4-1 and J is TRBJ1-5; D remains ambiguous. V gave up 0 bases and J gave up 7 bases, with 10 bases separating them. The CDR3 is 14 amino acids. Germline CDR1 and CDR2: MGHRA and YSYEKL. The CDR3 sequence is CASSQDSFGQPQHF. Here the CDR3 DNA reads TGCGCCAGCAGCCAAGATTCGTTCGGGCAGCCCCAGCATTTT.